This T cell receptor beta chain is drawn from a study of cytomegalovirus exposure and HLA in healthy donors. 60 Vbeta and 13 Jbeta primers were used in PCR. Libraries were prepared by immunoSEQ multiplex PCR; TCRdb keeps only in-frame clonotypes and omits some of them. The repertoire holds some 93,000 clones, with 55% to 70% as singletons. Germline values: CDR1 SGHRS, CDR2 YFSETQ. Germline trimming cut 1 base from V and 2 bases from J; bases unmatched to any gene: 4. The CDR3 is made up of 15 amino acids. This clone was seen more than once but under ten times. The sample was PBMCs. The TCR comes from a boy younger than 18 in good health and CMV-seropositive. V is TRBV5-1 and J is TRBJ1-1; TRBD1 matches 8 bases. As DNA, the CDR3 is TGCGCCAGCAGCTTGACCGGGACAGGAAACACTGAAGCTTTCTTT. As protein: CASSLTGTGNTEAFF.